The 10 T cell receptor beta chains given below trace back to one sample, sequenced in a study of blood T cell repertoires in COVID-19. Sequencing was performed with immunoSEQ multiplex PCR; in TCRdb, only in-frame clones are kept and a portion is missing. The table has more than 100,000 clones, roughly 90% seen once. Sequencing was carried out using peripheral blood. Receptors were obtained from a woman aged 55-70 years with COVID-19, enrolled during active disease.

This chain uses TRBV3-1 (or the pseudogene TRBV3-2) with TRBJ1-1, with unresolved D. This CDR3 is 15 amino acids long. The germline gives CDR1 LGHDT, CDR2 YNNKEL (reference sequence). V lost 1 base to trimming and J lost 0 bases, with 9 bases between them. The CDR3, as DNA: TGTGCCAGCAGCCAAGGGGTTCAGGTGAACACTGAAGCTTTCTTT. Translation: CASSQGVQVNTEAFF.

The rearrangement joins TRBV3-1 (or the pseudogene TRBV3-2) to TRBJ1-6; 10 positions agree with TRBD1. The V gene end was trimmed by 2 bases and the J gene end by 8 bases; junction bases not matched to a gene: 3. Germline CDR1 and CDR2: LGHDT and YNNKEL (reference sequence). The CDR3 is 15 amino acids. The chain's CDR3 is CASSQPGTGDSPLHF. The DNA of the CDR3 is TGTGCCAGCAGCCAACCCGGGACAGGGGATTCACCCCTCCACTTT.

This rearrangement joins TRBV4-1 to TRBJ2-3; 9 nucleotides line up with TRBD2. Germline loops: CDR1 MGHRA, CDR2 YSYEKL. Trimming at V came to 0 bases and at J to 1 base, leaving 14 bases not matched to a gene. The CDR3 is 20 residues long. CDR3 bases: TGCGCCAGCAGCCAAGAAAATTTTGTCGCGGGGGGGTCGGGCACAGATACGCAGTATTTT. It yields the protein CASSQENFVAGGSGTDTQYF.

The chain joins TRBV19 to TRBJ1-5, with a possible D match to TRBD1 (5 bases). The CDR3 has 13 residues. The ends were cut back, 9 bases at V and 3 bases at J, with 12 bases in the middle. Germline assignment: CDR1 LNHDA and CDR2 SQIVND (reference sequence). CDR3 bases: TGTGCCAGCGCGGGGGGGAACAATCAGCCCCAGCATTTT. This translates into CASAGGNNQPQHF.

V usage is TRBV9 and J usage is TRBJ1-2, with 9 bases that match TRBD1. This CDR3 contains 17 residues. V gave up 0 bases and J gave up 8 bases; unmatched junction bases: 14. Germline loops: CDR1 SGDLS, CDR2 YYNGEE. In DNA form, the CDR3 reads TGTGCCAGCAGCGTAGAGGCCCGTGGGACAGGGAGTAGAGGCTACACCTTC. This gives the protein CASSVEARGTGSRGYTF.

In its sample, this clone was seen once. The J gene is TRBJ2-3, the V gene TRBV19; D call uncertain. Germline CDR1 reads LNHDA; CDR2 reads SQIVND (reference sequence). The CDR3 has 16 residues. Trimming removed 3 bases from V and 2 bases from J, with 15 bases in between. DNA of the CDR3: TGTGCCAGTAGTATCATTGACGGCGGATACACAGATACGCAGTATTTT. Encoded protein: CASSIIDGGYTDTQYF.

The gene calls are TRBV28 and TRBJ1-2; D gene ambiguous. CDR3 length equals 13 residues. The V gene lost 6 bases and the J gene lost 4 bases, with 12 bases spanning the gap. Germline CDR1 reads MDHEN; CDR2 reads SYDVKM. The CDR3 coding sequence is TGTGCCAGCAGCGGGGTTACCCGCTATGGCTACACCTTC. It is translated as CASSGVTRYGYTF.

The CDR3 protein is CASSPSGNRQNYGYTF. The DNA of the CDR3 is TGTGCCAGCTCACCCTCGGGTAACAGGCAAAACTATGGCTACACCTTC. The chain is built from TRBV18 and TRBJ1-2, with D possibly being TRBD1 (5 bases). Trimming shortened V by 3 bases and J by 2 bases, and 16 bases separated the two germline ends. The CDR3 runs 16 residues. CDR1 is KGHSH, CDR2 LQKENI, per germline.

The chain carries TRBV7-8 and TRBJ1-1; no firm D call. This CDR3 contains 14 residues. Germline CDR1 and CDR2: SGHVS and FQNEAQ. Trimming removed 4 bases at V and 0 bases at J, with 9 bases between. Written as DNA, the CDR3 is TGTGCCAGCAGCTCCGTCTACTTGAACACTGAAGCTTTCTTT. It yields the protein CASSSVYLNTEAFF.

The rearrangement links TRBV5-8 to TRBJ1-1; D may be TRBD1 (6 bases). V was clipped by 2 bases and J by 1 base, with 15 bases between them. CDR3 length: 16 amino acids. CDR1 and CDR2 from the germline V gene are SGHTS and YDEGEE. CDR3 coding DNA: TGTGCCAGCAGCTTTAACGGAGGACAGACGAACACTGAAGCTTTCTTT. Translating it yields CASSFNGGQTNTEAFF.